The 20 T cell receptor beta chains below were found in one sample sequenced in a study of quantifying T cell responses using KT2 cells. Study-level background: Reverse transcription used primers in the TCR alpha and beta constant regions.

The cDNA 3' end received a ligated oligonucleotide with a UMI. An equimolar mix of RC1.1 and RC1.2 primed the beta chain across TRBC1 and TRBC2. TCRdb called the UMI-ligation and nested PCR reads again in MiXCR, with one record for every CDR3 protein. This sample has 60,000 or so distinct CDR3 sequences, with about 12% found just once. Sequencing was performed on PBMCs spiked with cells of the T cell clone KT2. Every receptor here comes from a human donor.

Ten or more counts support this clonotype. This chain links TRBV11-3 with TRBJ2-3, with D hard to call. Trimming removed 3 bases at V and 2 bases at J, with 12 bases between. Germline V gives CDR1 SGHNT, CDR2 YENEEA. This CDR3 region has 15 residues. The CDR3, as DNA: TGTGCCAGCAGCTTCGACGGCAAGTACACAGATACGCAGTATTTT. As protein: CASSFDGKYTDTQYF.

This clonotype is labeled as medium-sized (0.01 to 0.1%). The chain links TRBV6-4 to TRBJ2-3; 8 nucleotides agree with TRBD2. The germline V gene encodes CDR1 MRHNA and CDR2 SNTAGT. This CDR3 spans 15 amino acids. Trimming removed 2 bases from V and 4 bases from J; junction bases left unmatched: 5. The CDR3 region is CASSDGAGGPDTQYF. CDR3 DNA: TGTGCCAGCAGTGACGGTGCGGGGGGCCCAGATACGCAGTATTTT.

The CDR3 bases are TGTGCCAGCAGTTTAGCGGGACACGCAGATACGCAGTATTTT. It translates to CASSLAGHADTQYF. The chain has TRBV2 and TRBJ2-3; TRBD2 agrees at 8 bases. With V trimmed by 5 bases and J by 4 bases, 5 bases remained unmatched. This CDR3 contains 14 residues. Germline CDR1 reads SNHLY; CDR2 reads FYNNEI.

There are a few counts of this clonotype. The chain carries TRBV20-1 and TRBJ2-1; TRBD2 aligns across 10 bases. CDR1 and CDR2 (germline): DFQATT, SNEGSKA (reference sequence). The CDR3 runs to 16 residues. Trimming removed 0 bases from V and 15 bases from J; junction bases left unmatched: 17. CDR3 nucleotide sequence: TGCAGTGCTAGAGATATAGGGACTAGCGTACAATTACCACCGTTCTTC. Protein product: CSARDIGTSVQLPPFF.

This clonotype has a handful of counts. The rearrangement links TRBV14 to TRBJ2-7, with D possibly being TRBD1 (5 bases). Germline V lookup: CDR1 SGHDN, CDR2 FVKESK. The CDR3 has 12 amino acids. Trimming removed 4 bases at V and 5 bases at J, with 9 bases between. CDR3 nucleotide sequence: TGTGCCAGCAGCCCAATAGGGGACGAGCAGTACTTC. As protein: CASSPIGDEQYF. Using reference TRBV14 and TRBJ2-7 for the parts outside the CDR3, the full variable domain is EAGVTQFPSHSVIEKGQTVTLRCDPISGHDNLYWYRRVMGKEIKFLLHFVKESKQDESGMPNNRFLAERTGGTYSTLKVQPAELEDSGVYFCASSPIGDEQYFGPGTRLTVT.

This clonotype has just a few counts. The chain joins TRBV7-8 to TRBJ1-1; D is unclear. The germline V gene encodes CDR1 SGHVS and CDR2 FQNEAQ. This CDR3 region has 13 residues. The V end was cut by 5 bases, the J end by 3 bases, with 10 bases between. CDR3 bases: TGTGCCAGCAGCCCAATGAGGGACACTGAAGCTTTCTTT. This translates into CASSPMRDTEAFF.

This chain links TRBV12-3 or TRBV12-4 with TRBJ2-1, with D unclear. V shed 3 bases and J shed 4 bases, with 10 bases lying between them. The length of the CDR3 is 14 residues. The chain's CDR3 is CASSFSGSYNEQFF. The CDR3 DNA reads as TGTGCCAGCAGTTTCAGTGGTTCGTACAATGAGCAGTTCTTC.

This clonotype came up a few times. V gene TRBV27 combines with J gene TRBJ1-5; no clear D. CDR1 and CDR2 (germline): MNHEY, SMNVEV (reference sequence). The CDR3 totals 13 residues. V lost 1 base to trimming and J lost 4 bases, with 5 bases between them. DNA for the CDR3: TGTGCCAGCAGTTTATTTTCTAATCAGCCCCAGCATTTT. Protein sequence: CASSLFSNQPQHF.

This clonotype has only a few counts. CDR3 amino acids: CSAAGAGLYYEQYF. CDR3 DNA sequence: TGCAGTGCCGCTGGAGCAGGGTTGTACTACGAGCAGTACTTC. The V gene is TRBV20-1, the J gene TRBJ2-7; D is possibly TRBD1 (5 bases). Germline loops: CDR1 DFQATT, CDR2 SNEGSKA (reference sequence). V was pared by 6 bases and J by 3 bases, with 18 bases between. This CDR3 is 14 amino acids long.

This clonotype has more than one count but fewer than ten. V and J are TRBV29-1 and TRBJ2-5; perhaps D is TRBD1 or TRBD2 (6 bases each). This CDR3 is built from 15 residues. Trimming removed 1 base at V and 0 bases at J, with 12 bases between. From germline, CDR1 is SQVTM and CDR2 ANQGSEA. CDR3 residues: CSVEVGGQYQETQYF. CDR3 DNA sequence: TGCAGCGTTGAAGTGGGGGGCCAGTACCAAGAGACCCAGTACTTC.

The table lists this clonotype with a few counts. This chain joins TRBV2 and TRBJ2-5; tentatively, D is TRBD2 (7 bases). Between the trimmed V and J ends, which lost 5 bases and 1 base, there was a span of 14 bases. Germline V gene lookup returns CDR1 SNHLY and CDR2 FYNNEI. CDR3 length: 15 amino acids. The CDR3 DNA sequence: TGTGCCAGCAGTCACGCGGGGGCGGGCCAAGAGACCCAGTACTTC. Translation: CASSHAGAGQETQYF.

This chain uses TRBV7-2 with TRBJ2-3; D possibly corresponds to TRBD2 (7 bases). Germline V gene data show CDR1 as SGHTA and CDR2 as FQGNSA. CDR3 size: 19 residues. Deletions cut 4 bases from V and 5 bases from J, with 28 bases between. The CDR3 DNA reads TGTGCCAGCAGCTCTCCCGCAAGGGGGGGAGGGCTCCTCAAAGATACGCAGTATTTT. Amino acid sequence: CASSSPARGGGLLKDTQYF.

This clonotype has a handful of counts. The genes are TRBV12-3 or TRBV12-4 and TRBJ1-3; D uncertain. V lost 1 base and J lost 4, with 2 bases in between. The CDR3 spans 12 residues. CDR3 bases: TGTGCCAGCAGTTTAGGAGGAAACACCATATATTTT. As protein: CASSLGGNTIYF.

The gene calls are TRBV7-2 and TRBJ2-7, with D uncertain. The germline V gene encodes CDR1 SGHTA and CDR2 FQGNSA. Trimming shortened V by 1 base and J by 2 bases, and 9 bases separated the two germline ends. This CDR3 region has 14 residues. The CDR3: CASSLEDGAYEQYF. In DNA form, the CDR3 reads TGTGCCAGCAGCTTAGAAGACGGAGCCTACGAGCAGTACTTC.

This clonotype showed up just a few times. The V and J genes are TRBV11-2 and TRBJ2-5; 7 bases are a match to TRBD2. Germline CDR1 SGHAT, CDR2 FQNNGV. After removal of 5 bases from V and 2 bases from J, the junction contained 8 bases not matched to a gene. The CDR3 is 15 residues long. The CDR3 spells CASSIGGLEQETQYF. For the CDR3, the DNA is TGTGCCAGCAGCATCGGAGGACTAGAACAAGAGACCCAGTACTTC.

This clonotype was counted only a few times. CDR3 DNA: TGTGCCAGCAGCCGGAACCTAGCGGGGGTCCACAATGAGCAGTTCTTC. This translates into CASSRNLAGVHNEQFF. The chain employs TRBV3-1 and TRBJ2-1; 10 positions match TRBD2. Per the germline V gene, CDR1 is LGHDT and CDR2 is YNNKEL (reference sequence). Losses at the gene ends were 4 bases for V and 5 bases for J; bases not matched to a gene: 8. The CDR3 is made up of 16 amino acids.

The sample holds a few counts of this clonotype. V and J are TRBV20-1 and TRBJ2-5; D perhaps matches TRBD2 (5 bases). Trimming took 2 bases from V and 0 from J, leaving 7 bases between them. CDR1 DFQATT and CDR2 SNEGSKA come from the germline V gene (reference sequence). There are 13 residues in the CDR3. CDR3 DNA: TGCAGTGCTAGACGAGGGAACCAAGAGACCCAGTACTTC. Translation: CSARRGNQETQYF.

The rearrangement links TRBV12-3 or TRBV12-4 to TRBJ2-3; D call uncertain. The CDR3 loop spans 11 amino acids. V lost 2 bases, J lost 6 bases, and 3 bases lay in between. The CDR3 sequence is CASSLLDTQYF. In nucleotides, the CDR3 is TGTGCCAGCAGTTTATTGGATACGCAGTATTTT.

The chain carries TRBV20-1 and TRBJ1-5, with D perhaps matching TRBD1 (5 bases). The ends were cut back, 0 bases at V and 0 bases at J, with 12 bases in the middle. The length of the CDR3 is 16 residues. Germline-derived CDR1 and CDR2 are DFQATT and SNEGSKA (reference sequence). The CDR3: CSARDFQGYSNQPQHF. In DNA, the CDR3 is TGCAGTGCTAGAGATTTTCAGGGCTATAGCAATCAGCCCCAGCATTTT.

V gene TRBV29-1 combines with J gene TRBJ2-2; D might be TRBD1 (6 bases). Trimming removed 7 bases from V and 4 bases from J, with 19 bases in between. This CDR3 contains 15 residues. Germline V gene sequence: CDR1 SQVTM, CDR2 ANQGSEA. Written as DNA, the CDR3 is TGCAGCGCCGCGACTCTGGGGGCGGGCACCGGGGAGCTGTTTTTT. This translates into CSAATLGAGTGELFF.